This T cell receptor (beta chain) was sequenced in a study of T cells in Graves' hyperthyroidism and ophthalmopathy. This clonotype has just one count. Authors of the study amplified TCR beta CDR3 regions from RNA transcripts. TCR CDR3 regions were first amplified by RT-PCR with HTBI primers. TCRdb re-derived calls from the multiplex PCR reads in MiXCR, one entry per CDR3 protein. The sample lists under 700,000 distinct CDR3 sequences, just over 45% occurring once. The V gene's germline CDR1 is SQVTM and CDR2 ANQGSEA. The CDR3 length is 11 residues. The specimen sequenced was peripheral blood or thyroid tissue (not recorded which). The origin of this receptor is a woman between 18 and 30 years old with Graves' hyperthyroidism. The chain carries TRBV29-1 and TRBJ2-1; a weak D match, TRBD2 (5 bases). TRBJ2-7 matches the DNA end more closely, so the J call is doubtful. The CDR3 spells CSVGLTGTQYF. As DNA, the CDR3 is TGCAGCGTTGGGCTGACGGGAACGCAGTACTTC.